The present TCR beta chain was sequenced within a study of blood T cells in healthy people across ages. Whole-study context: About one barcoded beta molecule per two T cells came from capture by template switching.

A second PCR of 7 to 11 cycles used a sample-barcoded 5' primer and a J-beta primer mix. TCRdb reprocessed the 5' RACE reads with MiXCR, giving one entry per CDR3 protein. The table records 380,000 or so distinct CDR3 sequences, 45% to 65% of them present only once. Concerning this clonotype: Its antigen is not identified. Compared with germline, one end of the junction differs, possibly owing to a read error.

PBMCs, at least 6 million per sample, were isolated. Study-level points and caveats: TCR beta diversity was tightly associated with the proportion of naive T cells. Estimates drawn from one million T cells were deemed to understate diversity.

CDR3 length: 13 amino acids. Germline lookup yields CDR1 SGHTA and CDR2 FQGTGA. This TCR derives from a man in his sixties in good health. The chain is built from TRBV7-3 and TRBJ2-5; D unresolved. The source material was blood. CDR3 bases: TGTGCTAGCAGCACCGGGCCTTCGAATGAGCAGTACTTC. Protein product: CASSTGPSNEQYF.